The sequence of this TCR beta chain was determined in a study of cytomegalovirus exposure and HLA in healthy donors (dated by TCRdb to the late 2010s). Context from the whole study: In an earlier analysis of approximately 500 of the donors, approximately 260 Gb of sequence data and 90 million to 120 million unique TCR beta sequences from roughly 180 million T cells were reported. A later genetic analysis took genome-wide SNP genotypes for about three fifths of the roughly 670 donors and used that subset as a discovery cohort. Among the 398 genotyped donors, around 81% belonged to the genetic ancestry cluster associated with self-reported Caucasian donors. HLA typing included class I and class II loci at four-digit resolution. Donor age, sex, ethnicity and CMV serostatus were compiled alongside the repertoire data. High-throughput TCR immunosequencing, statistical association of individual TCRs with disease status, and machine learning were combined to predict cytomegalovirus infection status. Among almost 400 genotyped donors of the cohort, an average of about 240,000 unique TCR beta nucleotide sequences were sequenced per donor, 15% to 20% of them non-productive. An early release that covered fewer than 800 HLA-typed donors contained 300 to 350 gigabases of sequencing data and 85 million to 100 million unique TCR sequences. To study patterns of TCR occurrence, a later analysis re-analyzed previously published TCR beta repertoires from 666 donors and added high-resolution HLA genotyping. Five DR-DQ haplotypes were handled as single units for association and clustering, since linkage in the cohort was strong. An earlier analysis of several hundred of the donors used high-throughput TCR beta sequencing to judge whether each TCR beta V gene segment behaved as functional or pseudogenic. The number of typed donors differed by locus: about 620-640 for A, B, C, DRB1 and DQB1; some 500 for DQA1; around 580 for DPA1; and about 450 for DPB1. Rather than using new phenotypic data, the later analysis identified candidate immune exposures from TCR beta sequences and from how often those sequences occurred across donors. All discovery cohort repertoires had been generated on a single sequencing platform. The study was designed to test whether signatures of past pathogen exposure could be identified by cataloging public T cell receptors. Besides the first cohort of approximately 670 subjects, a separate validation cohort made up of 120 different subjects was used. The study profiled the T cell repertoires of hundreds of subjects by immunosequencing and related them to cytomegalovirus serostatus. What the research found in general, with its limitations: The authors suggested that the approach could potentially be extended to other disease states and immunological phenotypes. Only TCR beta chains were sequenced in this cohort, and the absence of alpha or paired-chain data limited detectable features. Some IMGT-functional V segments, including TRBV6-2 and TRBV6-3, could not be distinguished by the 87-base-pair reads and were therefore excluded. An earlier analysis of some 560 of the donors showed that most TCR beta V segments appeared in productive rearrangements either about 90% or about 30% of the time, which broadly matched IMGT annotations. When HLA alleles, especially DR and DQ, strongly co-occurred, TCR associations were difficult to assign to individual alleles. Because HLA typing was unavailable for some donors at each locus, only the typed subset was used in association tests. Compared with equally common non-associated chains, HLA-associated TCR beta chains in a later analysis were more clonally expanded and had lower generation probabilities. Across donors, most TCR sequences were observed very rarely, whereas some public TCRs were present in many individuals. Roughly uniform sequencing depth across donors was assumed in presence/absence analyses, although this assumption may not hold. The study listed approximately 150 TCR beta chains as associated with cytomegalovirus. For the cohort, immune exposure information was limited to CMV serostatus. In a later analysis, several top co-occurrence clusters were reported to appear linked to parvovirus B19, influenza, CMV and Epstein-Barr virus. A further reported finding was that TCR beta sequences accurately predicted the HLA-A and HLA-B alleles for most subjects in the first cohort. A few of the identified cytomegalovirus-associated TCR beta chains were confirmed in vitro to be specific for cytomegalovirus antigens. A group of highly shared sequence variants was considered likely to be a technical artifact of the sequencing pipeline. In both the original and validation cohorts, the classifier was reported to diagnose cytomegalovirus status with high specificity and sensitivity. According to a later genetic analysis, donors in an Asian-associated ancestry cluster had fewer N-insertions in productive TCRs than the approximately 650-donor mean. Because counts were too low, about 18 rarely observed V segments, including chromosome 9 orphons, were excluded from the earlier analysis of 587 of the donors. An association between a missense DCLRE1C variant and V-gene and J-gene trimming of TCR beta chains was found in a later genetic analysis and replicated in an independent cohort. Correlated functional status among segregating V segments might reflect linkage disequilibrium, but an unknown experimental factor could not be ruled out. Specific HLA alleles were associated with over 15,000 TCR beta sequences at a false discovery rate of 0.05 in a later analysis. A later analysis found that TCR association rates varied across HLA loci, with DRB1 alleles showing the most associated TCRs and HLA-C alleles the fewest. In a later analysis, most CMV-associated TCR beta chains were found to appear HLA-restricted, with HLA associations seemingly driven largely by CMV exposure.

Germline trimming amounts to 2 bases on V and 4 bases on J, with 5 as the count of junction bases outside the gene matches. CDR3 length: 16 amino acids, cysteine to phenylalanine. The only DNA kept is the CDR3, 48 bases in frame from the first base. Taken from the germline V gene, the CDR1 and CDR2 loops are SGHTA and FQGNSA. Notes on this clone: Its antigen target is currently unknown. Base qualities are missing; no much larger clone stands one base away.

The method behind the library was the immunoSEQ multiplex PCR assay. The multiplex PCR relied on a mix of 60 forward primers for TCR Vbeta segments and 13 reverse primers for TCR Jbeta segments. Amplification of the CDR3 region of rearranged TCR beta genes was performed with a multiplex PCR assay on genomic DNA. On the Illumina HiSeq System, the amplified TCR beta libraries were sequenced as 87-base-pair reads. For the original study's pipeline: A later analysis counted about 80 million unique TCR beta chains across the 550 to 700 repertoires, and 10 million to 12 million of these chains were shared by at least two donors. To remove PCR and sequencing errors, raw reads were error-corrected and collapsed into unique sequences using a nearest-neighbor algorithm that merged closely related sequences. V, D and J gene segments were assigned by aligning CDR3 sequences to IMGT reference sequences. Each retained sequence needed at least a six-nucleotide match to both a V gene segment and a J gene segment. A rearrangement was called productive if the CDR3 had no stop codons and remained in frame with V and J, and every other rearrangement was called non-productive. CDR3 was defined by IMGT convention, running from the second conserved V-encoded cysteine to the conserved J-encoded phenylalanine. In an earlier analysis of roughly 580 of the donors, sequences lacking an unambiguous match to a single V gene segment were excluded. In an earlier analysis of around 590 of the donors, a V segment was called functional when productive rearrangements were above 56.7%, and segregating when the standard deviation between donors exceeded 5%. To diagnose cytomegalovirus status from the catalog of TCR beta chain sequences, a statistical classification framework was built. V and J gene assignment, in a later analysis, came from comparing TCR nucleotide sequences with IMGT/GENE-DB human TR gene sequences. Using the TCRdist pipeline, a later analysis assigned CDR3 sequences along with most-parsimonious VDJ recombination scenarios. In a later analysis, every TCR beta chain was defined by the combination of its CDR3 amino acid sequence and its V-gene family, and reads without a unique V-gene family were dropped. In a later analysis, some 600 highly shared, low-generation-probability nucleotide sequences were removed to address suspected cross-contamination and a sequencing artifact. In a later analysis, a clonal expansion index for each public chain was calculated from normalized within-repertoire ranks of inferred template counts. In a later analysis, generation probabilities were computed using a VDJ recombination model fitted to out-of-frame rearrangements, and the results were checked against IGoR. A later analysis scored TCR-TCR, TCR-HLA and TCR-CMV co-occurrence with hypergeometric tests, applying a repertoire-size bias correction to TCR pairs. A later analysis estimated false discovery rates by permuting HLA or CMV assignments 20 times. In a later analysis, co-occurring TCRs were grouped using DBSCAN, and TCRdist sequence similarity was added for clustering within HLA-allele-positive subsets. Repertoires with fewer than 30,000 or more than 120,000 public chains, plus five repertoires with anomalous nucleotide sharing, were excluded from co-occurrence clustering. The clones in this table, taken by TCRdb from immuneACCESS, are in-frame only. Not every clone is retained; where verified, under half of the shortfall comes from an unresolved V gene, and the cause of the rest is unknown. That table supplies the V and J calls and clone size; D and trimming were determined from the DNA. For this sample the table gives about 130,000 clones, of which about four fifths were detected only once. Less than 4% of the sample rests with the top ten.

In total, more than 500 healthy bone marrow donors made up the cohort. Cohort members were all nominally healthy when sampled, although unrecorded immune exposures were likely present. The donor was CMV seronegative and was included in the group of approximately 350 seronegative cohort members. Every donor gave a peripheral blood sample, and the peripheral blood mononuclear cells from that sample were used for TCR beta sequencing. The Qiagen DNeasy Blood Extraction Kit was used to extract genomic DNA from the blood cell samples. This TCR came from a man under 40 in good health and CMV-seronegative. Recombination connected TRBV7-2 to TRBJ2-1, with 10 middle bases fitting TRBD2. The sequencing sample was made of PBMCs. The CDR3 is CASSLWVSGGYNEQFF. The bases read TGTGCCAGCAGCTTATGGGTTAGCGGGGGGTACAATGAGCAGTTCTTC.